Detailed here is one TCR beta chain. Its antigen is currently unknown. IFN-gamma-secreting cells were captured from therapy product cells restimulated 4 hours with a CMV peptide pool. The source of the sample is a study of T cell therapy after organ transplantation. Overall study: CMV-specific T cells, median 1.92 x 10^8, were given as 2 to 6 intravenous infusions. Most therapy products contained multiple CMV specificities restricted through one or more HLA alleles.

Study outcomes and limitations: Post-therapy reconstitution appeared to include transferred and endogenous clonotypes.

CDR3 length: 11 amino acids. The ends were cut back, 9 bases at V and 6 bases at J, with 11 bases in the middle. The germline V gene encodes CDR1 LNHDA and CDR2 SQIVND (reference sequence). Produced via immunoSEQ multiplex PCR; TCRdb's table is partial and in-frame only. This table lists approximately 85 clones. The receptor comes from a human patient who had received a solid organ transplant and had CMV disease. Some T cells may be supplied by the graft donor. The chain couples TRBV19 to TRBJ1-2, with D uncertain. Sequencing was done on a sample of cultured CD8+ T cells. CDR3 residues: CASATSHGYTF. The CDR3 DNA is TGTGCCAGCGCGACTTCGCATGGCTACACCTTC.